One sample yielded the 15 T cell receptor beta chains listed below, sequenced in a study of long-term antiretroviral therapy in people with HIV. Version v3.0 of the immunoSEQ assay was performed at survey level. The protocol was immunoSEQ multiplex PCR, while the TCRdb copy is restricted to in-frame clones and leaves out a portion. In the table there are around 20,000 clones, about four fifths of which are singletons. Material: unsorted PBMCs, obtained 0.2 years after starting antiretroviral therapy. The receptors originated from a woman younger than 45 with HIV.

The rearrangement uses TRBV27 and TRBJ2-2, with D perhaps being TRBD1 or TRBD2 (5 bases each). The CDR3 totals 16 residues. The germline CDR1 and CDR2 sequences are MNHEY and SMNVEV (reference sequence). V was trimmed by 5 bases and J by 5 bases, leaving 18 bases between them. The CDR3 sequence is CASSPVGTPQTGELFF. The CDR3 DNA is TGTGCCAGCAGTCCGGTTGGGACCCCTCAAACCGGGGAGCTGTTTTTT.

The chain couples TRBV10-3 to TRBJ2-2; D ambiguous. The CDR3 runs 14 residues. V lost 4 bases to trimming and J lost 3 bases, with 9 bases between them. Germline CDR1 is ENHRY and CDR2 is SYGVKD. The CDR3 sequence: CAISGAADTGELFF. The DNA for the CDR3 is TGTGCCATCAGTGGGGCCGCCGACACCGGGGAGCTGTTTTTT.

The chain recombines TRBV7-8 with TRBJ2-1; 11 positions agree with TRBD2. The V and J ends lost 6 bases and 6 bases, in that order; junction bases with no gene match: 7. This CDR3 contains 15 residues. Germline V CDR1 and CDR2: SGHVS, FQNEAQ. The CDR3 is CASSQPSGGRNEQFF. DNA for the CDR3: TGTGCCAGCAGTCAACCTAGCGGGGGGCGCAATGAGCAGTTCTTC.

The genes are TRBV19 and TRBJ2-7; D unclear. V lost 5 bases, J lost 6 bases, and 14 bases lay in between. Germline V lookup: CDR1 LNHDA, CDR2 SQIVND (reference sequence). CDR3 length equals 13 residues. The CDR3 nucleotides read TGTGCCAGTAGTGATTGGGCATTCAGCGAGCAGTACGTC. Translating it yields CASSDWAFSEQYV.

V gene TRBV28 combines with J gene TRBJ1-1; D call uncertain. This CDR3 has 12 residues. In germline, CDR1 is MDHEN, CDR2 SYDVKM. V was trimmed by 5 bases and J by 13 bases, leaving 17 bases between them. The CDR3 DNA sequence: TGTGCCAGCAGTCCAAGGGCATTGGGCGGTTTCTTT. Translating gives CASSPRALGGFF.

The chain links TRBV9 to TRBJ1-2; D remains unclear. The CDR3 is made up of 16 amino acids. Trimming pared 0 bases from V and 5 bases from J, leaving 17 bases between. Germline CDR1 reads SGDLS; CDR2 reads YYNGEE. The chain's CDR3 is CASSVGATAGWYGYTF. For the CDR3, the DNA is TGTGCCAGCAGCGTAGGGGCGACCGCGGGATGGTATGGCTACACCTTC.

V and J are TRBV6-1 and TRBJ2-7, with D perhaps matching TRBD1 (5 bases). The germline V gene encodes CDR1 MNHNS and CDR2 SASEGT. The CDR3 covers 17 residues. The ends were cut back, 3 bases at V and 0 bases at J, with 18 bases in the middle. For the CDR3, the DNA is TGTGCCAGCAGTGAGGCACCCGCAGGGATGAGCTCCTACGAGCAGTACGTC. It yields the protein CASSEAPAGMSSYEQYV.

The chain carries TRBV27 and TRBJ2-6; D is perhaps TRBD1 (5 bases). The CDR3 is made up of 15 amino acids. With 8 bases removed from V and 1 base from J, the gap between germline ends came to 12 bases. Germline V lookup: CDR1 MNHEY, CDR2 SMNVEV (reference sequence). The CDR3 sequence is CASAGSGSGANVLTF. DNA for the CDR3: TGTGCCAGCGCAGGTTCAGGGTCTGGGGCCAACGTCCTGACTTTC.

This clone was found a few times. The chain joins TRBV29-1 to TRBJ1-3, with D unresolved. Trimming cost V 5 bases and J 3 bases, with 5 bases left between them. Germline V CDR1 and CDR2: SQVTM, ANQGSEA. CDR3 length equals 11 residues. CDR3 sequence (DNA): TGCAGCGTTACCCTTGGAAACACCATATATTTT. This gives the protein CSVTLGNTIYF. Drawing the rest from reference TRBV29-1 and TRBJ1-3, the complete variable domain is SAVISQKPSRDICQRGTSLTIQCQVDSQVTMMFWYRQQPGQSLTLIATANQGSEATYESGFVIDKFPISRPNLTFSTLTVSNMSPEDSSIYLCSVTLGNTIYFGEGSWLTVV.

V usage is TRBV5-1 and J usage is TRBJ2-5; 14 nucleotides align to TRBD2. This CDR3 is built from 20 residues. Trimming removed 4 bases from V and 9 bases from J; junction bases left unmatched: 23. The germline V gene has CDR1 SGHRS and CDR2 YFSETQ. CDR3 sequence reads: CASSRGTSGGTGVGRSAQYF. DNA for the CDR3: TGCGCCAGCAGCAGAGGGACTAGCGGGGGAACCGGCGTGGGTAGATCGGCCCAGTACTTC.

The chain links TRBV29-1 to TRBJ2-7; TRBD2 matches at 7 bases. Germline assignment: CDR1 SQVTM and CDR2 ANQGSEA. Losses at the gene ends were 1 base for V and 6 bases for J; bases not matched to a gene: 12. The CDR3 extends over 15 amino acids. CDR3 residues: CSVEAGREGYGEQYF. The CDR3 bases are TGCAGCGTTGAAGCGGGGAGGGAAGGGTACGGCGAGCAGTACTTC.

This clone was counted only a few times. The chain has TRBV2 and TRBJ1-6; the D gene is possibly TRBD1 (6 bases). This CDR3 is built from 13 residues. Germline V gene sequence: CDR1 SNHLY, CDR2 FYNNEI. Trimming cost V 6 bases and J 6 bases, with 9 bases left between them. CDR3: CASRDSRNSPLHF. The CDR3 coding sequence is TGTGCCAGCAGGGACAGCCGTAATTCACCCCTCCACTTT.

The chain links TRBV6-1 to TRBJ2-3, with D unresolved. The germline V gene encodes CDR1 MNHNS and CDR2 SASEGT. This CDR3 comprises 14 residues. CDR3 nucleotides: TGTGCAGGCAGGCCCGGCCCCGACACAGATACGCAGTATTTT. It specifies CAGRPGPDTDTQYF.

The chain combines TRBV5-6 with TRBJ1-3; D not resolved. The CDR3 is 16 residues long. V lost 0 bases, J lost 0 bases, and 10 bases lay in between. Germline CDR1 and CDR2: SGHDT and YYEEEE. The CDR3: CASSLVEQLSGNTIYF. The DNA for the CDR3 is TGTGCCAGCAGCTTGGTAGAGCAGCTCTCTGGAAACACCATATATTTT. The full variable domain, completed using reference TRBV5-6 and TRBJ1-3, is DAGVTQSPTHLIKTRGQQVTLRCSPKSGHDTVSWYQQALGQGPQFIFQYYEEEERQRGNFPDRFSGHQFPNYSSELNVNALLLGDSALYLCASSLVEQLSGNTIYFGEGSWLTVV.

V is TRBV6-5 and J is TRBJ1-1; maybe TRBD1 (6 bases). Germline loops: CDR1 MNHEY, CDR2 SVGAGI. This CDR3 region has 15 residues. Trimming removed 6 bases from V and 7 bases from J, with 21 bases in between. The CDR3 is CASRTIGTHGNEAFF. DNA of the CDR3: TGTGCCAGCAGAACCATTGGGACACACGGGAATGAAGCTTTCTTT.